The clone carrying this T cell receptor (beta chain) has just a few counts. Antigen: not known. The record originates from a study of OX40 agonist ivuxolimab in advanced cancers. Study-wide context: A history of anti-PD-1, anti-PD-L1 or anti-CTLA-4 therapy was acceptable, and 30% to 45% had some. Partial responses occurred in three patients (one hepatocellular carcinoma, two cutaneous melanoma). Study findings and constraints: Clonal expansion among partial responders at 0.1-3.0 mg/kg ranked near the lowest. At 0.1 to 3.0 mg/kg and by week 6, CD4+ and CD8+ T cells in the blood had expanded clonally.

This CDR3 region has 12 residues. V was pared by 4 bases and J by 15 bases, with 7 bases of the junction left unmatched. Germline CDR1 reads SGHTA; CDR2 reads FQGNSA. Data came from immunoSEQ multiplex PCR; TCRdb stores just in-frame clones and leaves some out. The sample holds roughly 25,000 clones; around 80% are singletons and the top ten take 1.4%. Sequenced here: CD4+ or CD8+ T cells sorted from blood, sampled in a trial of the OX40 agonist ivuxolimab. The sequence was obtained from an adult with an advanced solid tumor such as melanoma, head and neck, liver or kidney cancer. The chain carries TRBV7-2 and TRBJ2-1, with TRBD2 matching 9 bases. DNA for the CDR3: TGTGCCAGCAGCTCCTATGGACTAGCGCCGTTCTTC. Protein sequence: CASSSYGLAPFF.